This T cell receptor (beta chain) was recovered during a study of cytomegalovirus exposure and HLA in healthy donors. Study-wide results and caveats: Several of the most significant clusters were apparently associated with common viral pathogens in a later analysis. TCR beta V segments were, for the most part, productive about 87% or about 30% of the time in an earlier analysis. In a later analysis, an Asian-associated ancestry cluster reportedly showed fewer N-insertions than the approximately 700-donor mean.

Concerning this clone: As yet, its antigen is unknown.

Germline loops: CDR1 GTSNPN, CDR2 SVGIG (reference sequence). This CDR3 contains 15 residues. V was clipped by 2 bases and J by 1 base, with 14 bases between them. Amplification used 60 Vbeta primers and 13 Jbeta primers. TCRdb's copy holds only in-frame clones and misses some; the assay was immunoSEQ multiplex PCR. The sample has over 150,000 clones, about three quarters seen once; the top ten hold 2.6%. Sequencing was performed on PBMCs. The clonotype comes from a middle-aged woman in good health and CMV-seropositive. The V gene is TRBV30, the J gene TRBJ1-1; D might be TRBD1 (5 bases). The CDR3 DNA reads as TGTGCCTGGAGTCCCCTCAGGGTGGGGAACACTGAAGCTTTCTTT. Protein product: CAWSPLRVGNTEAFF.